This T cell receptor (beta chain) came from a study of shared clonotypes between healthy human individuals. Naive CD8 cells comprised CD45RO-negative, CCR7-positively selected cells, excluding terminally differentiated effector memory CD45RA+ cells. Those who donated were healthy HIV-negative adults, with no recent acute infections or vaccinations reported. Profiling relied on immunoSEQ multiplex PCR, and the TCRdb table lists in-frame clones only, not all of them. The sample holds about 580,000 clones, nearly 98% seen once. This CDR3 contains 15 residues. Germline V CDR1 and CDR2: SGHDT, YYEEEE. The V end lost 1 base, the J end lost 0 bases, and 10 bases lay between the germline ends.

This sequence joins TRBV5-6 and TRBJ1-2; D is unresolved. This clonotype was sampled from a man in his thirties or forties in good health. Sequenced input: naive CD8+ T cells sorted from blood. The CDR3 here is CASSLLGVANYGYTF. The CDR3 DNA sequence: TGTGCCAGCAGCTTGCTGGGAGTAGCTAACTATGGCTACACCTTC.